This T cell receptor beta chain was profiled in a study of Tregs in tolerant kidney transplant recipients. Study findings and constraints: Activated donor B cell expansion appeared to reveal the most relevant donor-specific TCRbeta repertoire.

With respect to this clone: What it binds is not known.

Germline CDR1 is MNHNY and CDR2 is SVGAGI (reference sequence). The CDR3 extends over 16 amino acids. Deletions cut 5 bases from V and 1 base from J, with 17 bases between. The nonmyeloablative bone marrow transplants came from related graft donors, with transient mixed chimerism. Unstimulated Tregs (CD4+CD25+CD127-) and CD4+CD25- non-Tregs were sorted from PBMCs. TCRdb's copy holds only in-frame clones and misses some; the assay was immunoSEQ multiplex PCR. The repertoire holds about 81,000 clones, with around 90% as singletons. The starting material was CD4+ T cells from blood (PBMCs), obtained 24 months after the transplant. This clonotype was obtained from a human patient who received a combined kidney and bone marrow transplant. Some T cells may be transferred from the graft donor. The chain is built from TRBV6-6 and TRBJ1-2; no firm D call. For the CDR3, the DNA is TGTGCCAGCAGTCCCCGGGAGGAGGGATTTAACTATGGCTACACCTTC. Its protein is CASSPREEGFNYGYTF.